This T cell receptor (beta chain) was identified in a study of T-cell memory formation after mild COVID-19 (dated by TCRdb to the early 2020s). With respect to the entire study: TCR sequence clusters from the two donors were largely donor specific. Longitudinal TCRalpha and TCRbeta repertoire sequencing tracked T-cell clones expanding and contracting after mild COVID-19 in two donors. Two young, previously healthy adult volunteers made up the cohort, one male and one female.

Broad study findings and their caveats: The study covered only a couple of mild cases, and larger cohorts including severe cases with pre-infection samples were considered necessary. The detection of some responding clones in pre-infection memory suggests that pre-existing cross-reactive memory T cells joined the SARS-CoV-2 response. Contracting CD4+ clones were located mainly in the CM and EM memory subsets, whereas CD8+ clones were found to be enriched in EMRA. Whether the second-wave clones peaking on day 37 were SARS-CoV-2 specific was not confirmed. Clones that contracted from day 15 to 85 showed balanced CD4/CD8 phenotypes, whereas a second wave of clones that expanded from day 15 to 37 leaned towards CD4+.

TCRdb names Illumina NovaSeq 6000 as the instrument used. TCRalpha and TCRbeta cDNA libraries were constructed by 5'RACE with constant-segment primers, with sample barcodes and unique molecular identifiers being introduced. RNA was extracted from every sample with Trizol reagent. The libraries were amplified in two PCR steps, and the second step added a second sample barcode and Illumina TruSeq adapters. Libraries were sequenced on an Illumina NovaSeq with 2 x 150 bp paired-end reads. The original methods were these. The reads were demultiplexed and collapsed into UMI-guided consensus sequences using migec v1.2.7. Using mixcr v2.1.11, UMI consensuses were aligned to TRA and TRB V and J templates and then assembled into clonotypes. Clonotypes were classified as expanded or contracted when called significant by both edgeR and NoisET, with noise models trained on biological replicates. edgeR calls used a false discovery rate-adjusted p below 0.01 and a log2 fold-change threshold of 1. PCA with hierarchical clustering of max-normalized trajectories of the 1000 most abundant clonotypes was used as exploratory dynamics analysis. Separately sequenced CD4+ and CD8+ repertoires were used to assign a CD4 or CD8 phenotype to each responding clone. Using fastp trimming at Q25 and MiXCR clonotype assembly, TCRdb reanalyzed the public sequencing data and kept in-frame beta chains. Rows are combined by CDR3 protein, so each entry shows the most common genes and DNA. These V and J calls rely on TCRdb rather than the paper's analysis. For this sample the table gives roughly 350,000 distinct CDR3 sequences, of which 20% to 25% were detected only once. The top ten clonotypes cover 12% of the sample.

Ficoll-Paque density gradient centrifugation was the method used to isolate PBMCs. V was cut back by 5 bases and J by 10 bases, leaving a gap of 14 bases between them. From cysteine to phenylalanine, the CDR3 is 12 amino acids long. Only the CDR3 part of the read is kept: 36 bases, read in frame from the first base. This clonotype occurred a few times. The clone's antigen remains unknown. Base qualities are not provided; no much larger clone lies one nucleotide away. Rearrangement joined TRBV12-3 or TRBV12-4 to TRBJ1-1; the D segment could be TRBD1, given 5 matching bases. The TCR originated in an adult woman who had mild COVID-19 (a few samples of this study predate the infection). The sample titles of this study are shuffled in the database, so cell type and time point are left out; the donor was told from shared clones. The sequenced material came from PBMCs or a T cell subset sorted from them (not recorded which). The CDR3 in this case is CASSNVRDRAFF. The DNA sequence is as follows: TGTGCCAGCAGTAACGTCAGGGATAGAGCTTTCTTT.